This TCR beta chain was recovered during a study of early T cells in non-severe SARS-CoV-2 infection. Study-level information: It was bulk RNA from unsorted whole blood that was sequenced, and the chains were unpaired. Study-level findings and limits: Database matching using VDJdb favored anti-spike CD8 responses, with private and CD4 specificities left missing.

With 3 bases clipped from V and 7 bases from J, the junction kept 4 bases outside the gene matches. CDR3 length equals 14 residues. Germline V gene sequence: CDR1 ENHRY, CDR2 SYGVKD. This clonotype was seen repeatedly, ten times or more. The antigen remains undetermined. Each cDNA molecule carried a unique molecular identifier. A single record per CDR3 protein comes from TCRdb applying MiXCR to the 5' RACE reads. The sample shows approximately 77,000 distinct CDR3 sequences, approximately 12% of them seen only once. This sequence originates from an adult who was a healthcare worker with PCR-confirmed SARS-CoV-2 infection or an uninfected control (not recorded which). This chain links TRBV10-3 with TRBJ2-7; TRBD2 agrees at 12 bases. The sequenced sample consisted of whole blood. CDR3 sequence: CAISEPSGRGEQYF. Here the CDR3 DNA reads TGTGCCATCAGTGAACCTAGCGGGAGGGGAGAGCAGTACTTC.